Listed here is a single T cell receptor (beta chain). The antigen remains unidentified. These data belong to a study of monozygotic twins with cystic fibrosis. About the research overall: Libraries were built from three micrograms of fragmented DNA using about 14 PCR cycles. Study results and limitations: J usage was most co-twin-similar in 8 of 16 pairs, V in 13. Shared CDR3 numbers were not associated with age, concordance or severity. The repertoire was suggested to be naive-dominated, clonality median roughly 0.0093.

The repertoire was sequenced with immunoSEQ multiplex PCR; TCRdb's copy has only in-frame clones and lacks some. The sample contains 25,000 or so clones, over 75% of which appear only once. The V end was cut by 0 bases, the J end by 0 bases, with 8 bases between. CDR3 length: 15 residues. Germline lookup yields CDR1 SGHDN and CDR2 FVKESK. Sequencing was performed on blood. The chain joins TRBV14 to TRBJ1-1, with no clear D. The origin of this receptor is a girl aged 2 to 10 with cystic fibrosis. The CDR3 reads CASSQEHPMNTEAFF. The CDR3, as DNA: TGTGCCAGCAGCCAAGAACACCCCATGAACACTGAAGCTTTCTTT.